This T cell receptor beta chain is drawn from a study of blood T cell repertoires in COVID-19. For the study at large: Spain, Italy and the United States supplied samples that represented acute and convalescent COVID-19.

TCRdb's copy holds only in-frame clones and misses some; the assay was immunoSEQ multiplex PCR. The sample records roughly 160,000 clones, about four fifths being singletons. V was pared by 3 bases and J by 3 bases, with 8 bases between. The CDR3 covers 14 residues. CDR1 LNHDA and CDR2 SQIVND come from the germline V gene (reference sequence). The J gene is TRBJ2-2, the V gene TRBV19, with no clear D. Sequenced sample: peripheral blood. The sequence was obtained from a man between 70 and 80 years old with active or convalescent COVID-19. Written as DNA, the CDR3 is TGTGCCAGTAGTATCGGTCTTGACACCGGGGAGCTGTTTTTT. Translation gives CASSIGLDTGELFF.